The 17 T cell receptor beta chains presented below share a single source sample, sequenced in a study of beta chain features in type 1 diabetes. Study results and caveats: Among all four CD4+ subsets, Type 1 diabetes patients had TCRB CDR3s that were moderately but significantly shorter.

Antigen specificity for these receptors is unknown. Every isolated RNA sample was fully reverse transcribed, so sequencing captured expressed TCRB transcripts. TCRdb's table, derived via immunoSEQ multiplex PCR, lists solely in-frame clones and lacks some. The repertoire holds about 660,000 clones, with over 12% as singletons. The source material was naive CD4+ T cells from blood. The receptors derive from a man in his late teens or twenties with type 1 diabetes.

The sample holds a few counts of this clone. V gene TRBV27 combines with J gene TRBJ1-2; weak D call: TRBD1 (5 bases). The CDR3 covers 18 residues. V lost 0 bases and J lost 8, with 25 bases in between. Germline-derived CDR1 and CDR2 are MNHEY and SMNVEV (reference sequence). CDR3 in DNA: TGTGCCAGCAGTTTATCGATACGGGAAACAGGTTCCCCTCGCGGCTACACCTTC. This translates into CASSLSIRETGSPRGYTF.

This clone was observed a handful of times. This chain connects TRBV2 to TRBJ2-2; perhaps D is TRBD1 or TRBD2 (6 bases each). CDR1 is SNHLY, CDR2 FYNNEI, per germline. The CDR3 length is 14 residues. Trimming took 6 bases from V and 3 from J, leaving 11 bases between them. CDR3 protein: CASSRGGDTGELFF. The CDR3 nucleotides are TGTGCCAGCAGCAGGGGCGGGGACACCGGGGAGCTGTTTTTT.

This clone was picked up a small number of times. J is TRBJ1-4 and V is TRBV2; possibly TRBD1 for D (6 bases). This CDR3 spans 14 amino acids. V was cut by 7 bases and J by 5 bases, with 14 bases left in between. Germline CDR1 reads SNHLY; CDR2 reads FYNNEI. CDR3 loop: CASTLNRVNEKLFF. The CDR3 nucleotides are TGTGCCAGCACCCTGAACAGGGTAAATGAAAAACTGTTTTTT. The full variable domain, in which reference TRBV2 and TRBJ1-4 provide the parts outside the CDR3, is EPEVTQTPSHQVTQMGQEVILRCVPISNHLYFYWYRQILGQKVEFLVSFYNNEISEKSEIFDDQFSVERPDGSNFTLKIRSTKLEDSAMYFCASTLNRVNEKLFFGSGTQLSVL.

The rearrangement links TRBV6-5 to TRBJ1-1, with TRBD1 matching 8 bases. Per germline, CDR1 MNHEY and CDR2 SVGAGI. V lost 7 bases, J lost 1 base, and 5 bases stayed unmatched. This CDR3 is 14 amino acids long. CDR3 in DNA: TGTGCCAGCATTGATACAGGGGGGAACACTGAAGCTTTCTTT. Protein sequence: CASIDTGGNTEAFF.

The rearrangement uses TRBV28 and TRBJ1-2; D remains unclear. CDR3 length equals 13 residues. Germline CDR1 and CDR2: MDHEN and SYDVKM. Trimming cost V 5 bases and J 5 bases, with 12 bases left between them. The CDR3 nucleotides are TGTGCCAGCAGTATCGACGGGATTTATGGCTACACCTTC. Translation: CASSIDGIYGYTF.

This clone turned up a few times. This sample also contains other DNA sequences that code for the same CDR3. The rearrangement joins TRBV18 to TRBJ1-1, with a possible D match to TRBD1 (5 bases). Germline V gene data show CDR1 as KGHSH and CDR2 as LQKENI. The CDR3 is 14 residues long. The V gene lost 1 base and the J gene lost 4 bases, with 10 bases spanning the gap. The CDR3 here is CASSPRGRGTEAFF. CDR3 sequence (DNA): TGTGCCAGCTCACCACGAGGAAGGGGCACTGAAGCTTTCTTT.

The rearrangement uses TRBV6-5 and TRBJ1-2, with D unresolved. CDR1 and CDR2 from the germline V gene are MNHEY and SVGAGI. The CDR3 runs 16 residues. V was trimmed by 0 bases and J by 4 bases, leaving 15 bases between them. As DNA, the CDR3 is TGTGCCAGCAGTTACTCTGCGGGTTTGGGAAGCTATGGCTACACCTTC. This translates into CASSYSAGLGSYGYTF.

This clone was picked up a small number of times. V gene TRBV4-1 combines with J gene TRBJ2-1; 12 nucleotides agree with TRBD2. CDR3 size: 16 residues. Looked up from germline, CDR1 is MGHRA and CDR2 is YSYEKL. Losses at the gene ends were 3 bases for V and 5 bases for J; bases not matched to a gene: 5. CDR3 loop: CASSHRLAGVDNEQFF. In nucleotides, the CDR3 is TGCGCCAGCAGCCACCGACTAGCGGGAGTAGACAATGAGCAGTTCTTC.

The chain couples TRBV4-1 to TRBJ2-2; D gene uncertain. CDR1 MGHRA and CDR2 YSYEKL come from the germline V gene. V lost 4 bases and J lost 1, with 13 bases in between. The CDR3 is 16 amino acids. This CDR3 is CASSPPGWRNTGELFF. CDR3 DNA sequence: TGCGCCAGCAGCCCCCCCGGGTGGCGGAACACCGGGGAGCTGTTTTTT.

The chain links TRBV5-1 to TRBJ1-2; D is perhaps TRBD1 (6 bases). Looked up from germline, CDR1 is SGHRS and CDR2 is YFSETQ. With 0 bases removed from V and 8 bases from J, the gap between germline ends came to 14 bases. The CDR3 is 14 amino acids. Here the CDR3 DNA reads TGCGCCAGCAGCTTGGAGACACAGGGTTACGGCTACACCTTC. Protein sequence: CASSLETQGYGYTF.

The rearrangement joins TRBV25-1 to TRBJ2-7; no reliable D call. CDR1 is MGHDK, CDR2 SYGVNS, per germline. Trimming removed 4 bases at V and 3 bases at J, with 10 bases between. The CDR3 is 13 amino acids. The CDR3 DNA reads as TGTGCCAGCAGTGTAGCTCCTCACTACGAGCAGTACTTC. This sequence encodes CASSVAPHYEQYF.

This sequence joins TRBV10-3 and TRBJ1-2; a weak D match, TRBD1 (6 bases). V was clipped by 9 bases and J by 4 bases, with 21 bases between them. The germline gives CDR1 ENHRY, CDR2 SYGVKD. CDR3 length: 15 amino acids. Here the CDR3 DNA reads TGTGCCATTCGGAAACCAGGGGAGAAACGCTATGGCTACACCTTC. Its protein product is CAIRKPGEKRYGYTF.

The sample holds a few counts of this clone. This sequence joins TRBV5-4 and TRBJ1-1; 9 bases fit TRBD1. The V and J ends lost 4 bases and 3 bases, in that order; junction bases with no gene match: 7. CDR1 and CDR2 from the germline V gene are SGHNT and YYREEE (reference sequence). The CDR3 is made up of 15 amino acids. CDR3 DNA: TGTGCCAGCAGCCTGGACAGGGGCGAGTACACTGAAGCTTTCTTT. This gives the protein CASSLDRGEYTEAFF.

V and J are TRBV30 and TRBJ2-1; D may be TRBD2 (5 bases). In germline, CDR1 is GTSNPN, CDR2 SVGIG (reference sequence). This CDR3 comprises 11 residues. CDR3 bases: TGTGCAGCCGGCGGACTCAATGAGCAGTTCTTC. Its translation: CAAGGLNEQFF.

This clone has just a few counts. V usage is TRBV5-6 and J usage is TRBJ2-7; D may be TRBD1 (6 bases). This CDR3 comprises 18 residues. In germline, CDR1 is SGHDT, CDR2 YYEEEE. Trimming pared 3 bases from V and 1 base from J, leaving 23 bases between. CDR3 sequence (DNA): TGTGCCAGCAGCTCCCAAATTCTCAGGGGATTCGATTCCTACGAGCAGTACTTC. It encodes CASSSQILRGFDSYEQYF. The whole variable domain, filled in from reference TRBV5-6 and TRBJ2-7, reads DAGVTQSPTHLIKTRGQQVTLRCSPKSGHDTVSWYQQALGQGPQFIFQYYEEEERQRGNFPDRFSGHQFPNYSSELNVNALLLGDSALYLCASSSQILRGFDSYEQYFGPGTRLTVT.

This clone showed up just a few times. CDR3 sequence: CSAVQGDTQYF. CDR3 DNA: TGCAGTGCTGTACAGGGGGATACGCAGTATTTT. The chain joins TRBV20-1 to TRBJ2-3; 7 bases match TRBD1. The germline gives CDR1 DFQATT, CDR2 SNEGSKA (reference sequence). The ends lost 5 bases at V and 6 bases at J; junction bases unmatched: 2. The CDR3 has 11 amino acids.

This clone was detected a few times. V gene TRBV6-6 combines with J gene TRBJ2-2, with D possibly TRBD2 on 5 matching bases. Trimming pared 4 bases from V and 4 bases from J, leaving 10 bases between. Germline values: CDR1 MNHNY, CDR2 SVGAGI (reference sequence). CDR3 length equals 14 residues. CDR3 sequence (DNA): TGTGCCAGCAGTTCGCGAGAGGGCACCGGGGAGCTGTTTTTT. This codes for CASSSREGTGELFF.